This record covers a single TCR beta chain. The data originate from a study of control samples from healthy donors and cancer patients. Method: immunoSEQ multiplex PCR; TCRdb's copy keeps in-frame clones and lacks some. The table records roughly 180,000 clones, just under 95% of them present only once. This CDR3 is built from 15 residues. V lost 3 bases to trimming and J lost 3 bases, with 14 bases between them. The germline V gene encodes CDR1 WNHNN and CDR2 SYGVQD (reference sequence). V is TRBV10-1 and J is TRBJ1-2; no clear D gene. The specimen was blood. This sequence was found in a woman aged 55-75 years in good health. The DNA of the CDR3 is TGCGCCAGCAGTGAAGACACTCCTTGGGACTATGGCTACACCTTC. This gives the protein CASSEDTPWDYGYTF.